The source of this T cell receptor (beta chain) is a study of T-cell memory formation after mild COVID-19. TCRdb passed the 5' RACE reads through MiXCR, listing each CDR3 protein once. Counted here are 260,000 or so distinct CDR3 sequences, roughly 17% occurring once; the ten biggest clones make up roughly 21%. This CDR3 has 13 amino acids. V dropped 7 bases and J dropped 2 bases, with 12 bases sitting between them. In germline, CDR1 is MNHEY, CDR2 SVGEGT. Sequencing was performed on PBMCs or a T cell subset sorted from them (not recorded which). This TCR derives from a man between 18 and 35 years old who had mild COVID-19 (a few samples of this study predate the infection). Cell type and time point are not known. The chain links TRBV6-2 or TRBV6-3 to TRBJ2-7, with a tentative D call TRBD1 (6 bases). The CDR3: CASTTGSPYEQYF. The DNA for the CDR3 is TGTGCCAGCACGACAGGTAGCCCCTACGAGCAGTACTTC.